Shown below are 16 T cell receptor beta chains from a single sample sequenced in a study of blood T cell repertoires in COVID-19. Measured with immunoSEQ multiplex PCR; TCRdb has only the in-frame clones, and not every one. The sample lists about 15,000 clones; roughly 80% were seen once. Material for sequencing was peripheral blood. The receptor source for this set is a man older than 75 with active or convalescent COVID-19.

This clone was counted only a few times. This chain links TRBV12-3 or TRBV12-4 with TRBJ1-1, with TRBD1 matching over 9 bases. CDR3 length: 13 residues. The J segment lost 5 bases and the V segment lost 6 bases, leaving 4 bases of the junction unmatched. The CDR3 DNA follows: TGTGCCAGCAGAGGACAGGGGTTGACTGAAGCTTTCTTT. This sequence encodes CASRGQGLTEAFF.

V and J are TRBV4-2 and TRBJ2-7; 9 bases map to TRBD2. V was pared by 3 bases and J by 7 bases, with 4 bases of the junction left unmatched. The CDR3 is made up of 13 amino acids. Per the germline V gene, CDR1 is LGHNA and CDR2 is YNFKEQ. CDR3: CASSHPTSGEQYF. CDR3 nucleotides: TGTGCCAGCAGCCACCCGACTAGCGGAGAGCAGTACTTC.

The chain uses TRBV5-1 and TRBJ2-1; 7 bases fit TRBD1. Trimming at V came to 5 bases and at J to 3 bases, leaving 5 bases not matched to a gene. This CDR3 comprises 14 residues. Germline V gene sequence: CDR1 SGHRS, CDR2 YFSETQ. CDR3 protein: CASRDSGGYNEQFF. In nucleotides, the CDR3 is TGCGCCAGCAGAGACTCAGGGGGCTACAATGAGCAGTTCTTC. The whole variable domain, remainder taken from reference TRBV5-1 and TRBJ2-1, is KAGVTQTPRYLIKTRGQQVTLSCSPISGHRSVSWYQQTPGQGLQFLFEYFSETQRNKGNFPGRFSGRQFSNSRSEMNVSTLELGDSALYLCASRDSGGYNEQFFGPGTRLTVL.

The V call is TRBV5-1, the J call TRBJ1-2; 9 bases line up with TRBD1. Germline CDR1 reads SGHRS; CDR2 reads YFSETQ. This CDR3 region has 15 residues. V was pared by 3 bases and J by 3 bases, with 6 bases of the junction left unmatched. The CDR3 protein is CASSSRTGDHYGYTF. CDR3 nucleotides: TGCGCCAGCAGCTCACGGACAGGGGATCACTATGGCTACACCTTC.

The chain couples TRBV12-5 to TRBJ2-7, with a possible D match to TRBD1 (6 bases). The CDR3 spans 12 residues. Trimming pared 5 bases from V and 6 bases from J, leaving 11 bases between. Looked up from germline, CDR1 is LGHNT and CDR2 is FRNRAP. CDR3 sequence (DNA): TGTGCTAGTGGTCTACAGGGTGGCGAGCAGTACTTC. Encoded protein: CASGLQGGEQYF.

The chain uses TRBV4-3 and TRBJ1-5; no clear D gene. The germline CDR1 and CDR2 sequences are LGHNA and YSLEER. This CDR3 comprises 13 residues. Trimming pared 0 bases from V and 4 bases from J, leaving 4 bases between. Here the CDR3 DNA reads TGCGCCAGCAGCCAAGACCTTAATCAGCCCCAGCATTTT. Protein: CASSQDLNQPQHF.

The V call is TRBV5-1, the J call TRBJ1-1; D remains ambiguous. The CDR3 consists of 14 residues. Germline V gives CDR1 SGHRS, CDR2 YFSETQ. V was trimmed by 4 bases and J by 4 bases, leaving 14 bases between them. CDR3 loop: CASSGQPESTEAFF. The CDR3 coding sequence is TGCGCCAGCAGCGGGCAGCCTGAGAGCACTGAAGCTTTCTTT. Full variable domain (rest looked up from reference TRBV5-1 and TRBJ1-1): KAGVTQTPRYLIKTRGQQVTLSCSPISGHRSVSWYQQTPGQGLQFLFEYFSETQRNKGNFPGRFSGRQFSNSRSEMNVSTLELGDSALYLCASSGQPESTEAFFGQGTRLTVV.

The chain carries TRBV6-1 and TRBJ2-1; D is possibly TRBD1 (6 bases). The length of the CDR3 is 14 residues. V lost 0 bases and J lost 7, with 10 bases in between. The germline V gene has CDR1 MNHNS and CDR2 SASEGT. Here the CDR3 reads CASSEAYTGNEQFF. In DNA, the CDR3 is TGTGCCAGCAGTGAAGCGTACACAGGGAATGAGCAGTTCTTC.

This chain uses TRBV9 with TRBJ2-3, with D possibly matching TRBD1 (5 bases). V was shortened by 3 bases and J by 2 bases, with 7 bases between the two germline ends. Germline V gives CDR1 SGDLS, CDR2 YYNGEE. This CDR3 is built from 13 residues. The CDR3 sequence: CASSGRVTDTQYF. Here the CDR3 DNA reads TGTGCCAGCAGCGGCAGGGTCACAGATACGCAGTATTTT.

J is TRBJ1-5 and V is TRBV6-1, with D unclear. Germline assignment: CDR1 MNHNS and CDR2 SASEGT. With 3 bases removed from V and 4 bases from J, the gap between germline ends came to 7 bases. CDR3 length: 13 residues. CDR3 loop: CASSDLQNQPQHF. In DNA form, the CDR3 reads TGTGCCAGCAGTGACCTCCAGAATCAGCCCCAGCATTTT.

The chain couples TRBV24-1 to TRBJ2-2; 7 bases line up with TRBD2. Germline values: CDR1 KGHDR, CDR2 SFDVKD. J lost 8 bases, V lost 1 base, and 9 bases had no gene match. The CDR3 has 16 amino acids. For the CDR3, the DNA is TGTGCCACCAGTGATTTCGCCCAGCGGGGTAGAGGGGAGCTGTTTTTT. Protein product: CATSDFAQRGRGELFF.

The chain employs TRBV5-6 and TRBJ1-1; the match to TRBD1 covers 7 bases. The CDR3 runs 16 residues. Germline V CDR1 and CDR2: SGHDT, YYEEEE. Trimming took 2 bases from V and 4 from J; bases not matched to a gene: 11. CDR3 in amino acids: CASSFYRGEWSTEAFF. The CDR3 bases are TGTGCCAGCAGCTTTTACAGGGGCGAGTGGAGCACTGAAGCTTTCTTT.

This clone was seen more than once but under ten times. This sequence joins TRBV9 and TRBJ1-2; 7 nucleotides match TRBD1. CDR3 length: 14 amino acids. After removal of 4 bases from V and 7 bases from J, the junction contained 10 bases not matched to a gene. In germline, CDR1 is SGDLS, CDR2 YYNGEE. The CDR3 sequence: CASSSTNEGAGYTF. Written as DNA, the CDR3 is TGTGCCAGCAGCTCAACCAATGAGGGGGCTGGCTACACCTTC.

This rearrangement joins TRBV3-1 (or the pseudogene TRBV3-2) to TRBJ1-2; perhaps TRBD1 as D (5 bases). Germline V gives CDR1 LGHDT, CDR2 YNNKEL (reference sequence). V gave up 4 bases and J gave up 4 bases, with 10 bases separating them. This CDR3 is built from 13 residues. In DNA, the CDR3 is TGTGCCAGCAGCCTCGTCGGGGGCTATGGCTACACCTTC. It codes for CASSLVGGYGYTF.

V is TRBV6-2 or TRBV6-3 and J is TRBJ2-2; 9 bases map to TRBD1. Trimming removed 2 bases from V and 1 base from J; junction bases left unmatched: 2. The V gene's germline CDR1 is MNHEY and CDR2 SVGEGT. This CDR3 has 16 residues. The CDR3 bases are TGTGCCAGCAGTTACCCGGGACAGGGGAACACCGGGGAGCTGTTTTTT. Its translation is CASSYPGQGNTGELFF.

This clone was counted only a few times. The chain carries TRBV30 and TRBJ1-4, with D possibly TRBD1 on 6 matching bases. From germline, CDR1 is GTSNPN and CDR2 SVGIG (reference sequence). The CDR3 consists of 13 residues. Trimming took off 3 bases at V and 7 bases at J, with 12 bases between the two ends. The CDR3 reads CAWRQGEGEKLFF. CDR3 bases: TGTGCCTGGAGACAGGGAGAAGGTGAAAAACTGTTTTTT.